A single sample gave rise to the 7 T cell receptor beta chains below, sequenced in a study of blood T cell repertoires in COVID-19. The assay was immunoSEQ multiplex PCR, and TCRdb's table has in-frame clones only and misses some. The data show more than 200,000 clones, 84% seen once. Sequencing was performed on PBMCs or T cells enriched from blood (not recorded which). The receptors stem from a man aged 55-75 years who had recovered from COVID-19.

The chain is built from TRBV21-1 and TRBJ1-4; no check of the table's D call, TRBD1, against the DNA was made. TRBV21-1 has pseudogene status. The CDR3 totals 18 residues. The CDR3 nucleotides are TGTGCCAGCAGCAAAGGACAGGTGTTCGGGCCAACTAATGAAAAACTGTTTTTT. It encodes CASSKGQVFGPTNEKLFF.

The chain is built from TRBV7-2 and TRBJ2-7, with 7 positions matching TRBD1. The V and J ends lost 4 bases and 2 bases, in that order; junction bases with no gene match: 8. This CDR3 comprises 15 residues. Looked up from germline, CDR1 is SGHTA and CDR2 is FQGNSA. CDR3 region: CASSSEQGIPYEQYF. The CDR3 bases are TGTGCCAGCAGCTCCGAACAGGGGATTCCCTACGAGCAGTACTTC. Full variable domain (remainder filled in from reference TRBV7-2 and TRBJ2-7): GAGVSQSPSNKVTEKGKDVELRCDPISGHTALYWYRQSLGQGLEFLIYFQGNSAPDKSGLPSDRFSAERTGGSVSTLTIQRTQQEDSAVYLCASSSEQGIPYEQYFGPGTRLTVT.

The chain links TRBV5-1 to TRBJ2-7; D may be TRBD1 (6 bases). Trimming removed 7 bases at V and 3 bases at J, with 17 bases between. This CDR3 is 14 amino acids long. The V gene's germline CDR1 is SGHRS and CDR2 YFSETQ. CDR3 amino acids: CASSPGDILYEQYF. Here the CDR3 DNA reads TGCGCCAGCTCCCCTGGGGACATTCTCTACGAGCAGTACTTC. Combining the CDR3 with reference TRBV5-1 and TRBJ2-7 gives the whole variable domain KAGVTQTPRYLIKTRGQQVTLSCSPISGHRSVSWYQQTPGQGLQFLFEYFSETQRNKGNFPGRFSGRQFSNSRSEMNVSTLELGDSALYLCASSPGDILYEQYFGPGTRLTVT.

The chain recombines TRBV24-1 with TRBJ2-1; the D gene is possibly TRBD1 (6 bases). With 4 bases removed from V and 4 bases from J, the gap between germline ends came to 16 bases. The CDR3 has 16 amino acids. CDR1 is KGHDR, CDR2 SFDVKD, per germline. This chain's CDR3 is CATSDTTGTGYNEQFF. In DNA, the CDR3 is TGTGCCACCAGTGACACCACAGGGACCGGATACAATGAGCAGTTCTTC.

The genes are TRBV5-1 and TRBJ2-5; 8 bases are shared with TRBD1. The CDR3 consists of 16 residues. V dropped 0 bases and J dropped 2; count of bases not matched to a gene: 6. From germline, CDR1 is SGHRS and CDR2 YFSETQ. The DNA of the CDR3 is TGCGCCAGCAGCTTGGCTGGGAGACAGGGGCAAGAGACCCAGTACTTC. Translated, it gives CASSLAGRQGQETQYF.

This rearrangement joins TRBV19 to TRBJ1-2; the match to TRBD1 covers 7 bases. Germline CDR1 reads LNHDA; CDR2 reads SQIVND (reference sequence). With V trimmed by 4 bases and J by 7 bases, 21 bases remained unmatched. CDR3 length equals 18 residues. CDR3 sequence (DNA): TGTGCCAGTAGTACCTCCCGTGAAACCGGGACAGTATTCTCTGGCTACACCTTC. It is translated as CASSTSRETGTVFSGYTF.

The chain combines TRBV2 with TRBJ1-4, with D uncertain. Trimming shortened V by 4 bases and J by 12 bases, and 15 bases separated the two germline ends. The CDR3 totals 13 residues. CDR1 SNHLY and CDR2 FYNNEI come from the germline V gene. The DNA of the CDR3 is TGTGCCAGCAGTGGGCCTGGCGAGAGGCAACTGTTTTTT. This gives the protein CASSGPGERQLFF.